This TCR beta chain originates from a study of blood T cell repertoires in COVID-19. Study-wide background: The United States, Italy and Spain were the sources of the acute and convalescent COVID-19 samples.

In the study's own analysis: Cell counts per sample came from amplifying reference gene primers. Some clones are missing from TCRdb's copy, which holds only in-frame ones; the method was immunoSEQ multiplex PCR. V and J calls and clone size come straight from that table; D and trimming were deduced from the DNA. The sample shows about 250,000 clones, 80% to 90% of them seen only once. Sequenced sample: peripheral blood. The TCR sequence derives from an elderly man with acute or convalescent COVID-19.

CDR3 loop: CASSGQAGLSTDTQYF. CDR3 nucleotides: TGTGCCAGCAGCGGGCAGGCAGGACTTAGCACAGATACGCAGTATTTT. The chain uses TRBV9 and TRBJ2-3; D perhaps matches TRBD2 (5 bases). This CDR3 has 16 amino acids. Per the germline V gene, CDR1 is SGDLS and CDR2 is YYNGEE. V was cut by 3 bases and J by 0 bases, with 14 bases left in between.